This is a list of T cell receptor beta chains from one sample in a study of CD8 T cells in Susac syndrome. One entry per CDR3 protein, called by TCRdb with MiXCR from the immunoSEQ multiplex PCR reads. The table has some 300,000 distinct CDR3 sequences, around 91% seen once; the top ten hold 0.18%. Sequencing was done on a sample of CD8+ T cells from PBMCs. The receptor set was obtained from a human donor with multiple sclerosis. Each CDR3 is given with its conserved first and last residue. Fields, in order: V gene, J gene, D gene, CDR3 protein, CDR3 DNA. The D gene is left open where the match is weak.

v_gene: TRBV20-1
j_gene: TRBJ1-5
d_gene: NA
CDR3aa: CSARVPQIYSNQPQHF
CDR3nt: TGCAGTGCTAGAGTGCCACAGATTTATAGCAATCAGCCCCAGCATTTT

v_gene: TRBV7-9
j_gene: TRBJ2-1
d_gene: NA
CDR3aa: CASSVELTLNNEQFF
CDR3nt: TGTGCCAGCAGCGTTGAACTGACCCTGAACAATGAGCAGTTCTTC

v_gene: TRBV27
j_gene: TRBJ2-5
d_gene: TRBD1
CDR3aa: CASSLLGTGVFGQETQYF
CDR3nt: TGTGCCAGCAGTTTACTGGGGACAGGGGTATTTGGCCAAGAGACCCAGTACTTC

v_gene: TRBV29-1
j_gene: TRBJ2-2
d_gene: NA
CDR3aa: CSLKSANTGELFF
CDR3nt: TGCAGCCTCAAATCAGCGAACACCGGGGAGCTGTTTTTT

v_gene: TRBV20-1
j_gene: TRBJ2-7
d_gene: NA
CDR3aa: CSARNPGLGYEQYF
CDR3nt: TGCAGTGCTAGAAACCCGGGCCTTGGCTACGAGCAGTACTTC

v_gene: TRBV28
j_gene: TRBJ2-7
d_gene: NA
CDR3aa: CASSLPRIGTPPSYGQYF
CDR3nt: TGTGCCAGCAGCCTACCTCGGATCGGGACTCCTCCTTCCTACGGGCAGTACTTC

v_gene: TRBV7-2
j_gene: TRBJ2-5
d_gene: NA
CDR3aa: CASSLVFGGIGETQYF
CDR3nt: TGTGCCAGCAGCTTAGTCTTTGGGGGGATTGGGGAGACCCAGTACTTC

v_gene: TRBV30
j_gene: TRBJ2-7
d_gene: NA
CDR3aa: CAWSLGPGREQYF
CDR3nt: TGTGCCTGGAGCCTTGGGCCGGGGCGGGAGCAGTACTTC

v_gene: TRBV7-9
j_gene: TRBJ2-7
d_gene: TRBD1
CDR3aa: CASSLVGQGVRSYEQYF
CDR3nt: TGTGCCAGCAGCTTAGTTGGACAGGGGGTCCGATCCTACGAGCAGTACTTC

v_gene: TRBV12-3/TRBV12-4
j_gene: TRBJ2-7
d_gene: NA
CDR3aa: CASSLGPYKNYEQYF
CDR3nt: TGTGCCAGCAGTTTAGGGCCGTACAAGAACTACGAGCAGTACTTC

v_gene: TRBV27
j_gene: TRBJ2-7
d_gene: NA
CDR3aa: CASSPLGTQGAYEQYF
CDR3nt: TGTGCCAGCAGTCCCCTCGGGACTCAGGGGGCCTACGAGCAGTACTTC

v_gene: TRBV3-1
j_gene: TRBJ1-2
d_gene: NA
CDR3aa: CASSQAHQGPNYGYTF
CDR3nt: TGTGCCAGCAGCCAAGCACACCAGGGCCCTAACTATGGCTACACCTTC

v_gene: TRBV7-2
j_gene: TRBJ2-1
d_gene: NA
CDR3aa: CASSFFGGAHNEQFF
CDR3nt: TGTGCCAGCAGCTTCTTTGGGGGAGCCCACAATGAGCAGTTCTTC

v_gene: TRBV30
j_gene: TRBJ2-1
d_gene: NA
CDR3aa: CAWSVSRNNYNEQFF
CDR3nt: TGTGCCTGGAGTGTATCTAGAAACAACTACAATGAGCAGTTCTTC